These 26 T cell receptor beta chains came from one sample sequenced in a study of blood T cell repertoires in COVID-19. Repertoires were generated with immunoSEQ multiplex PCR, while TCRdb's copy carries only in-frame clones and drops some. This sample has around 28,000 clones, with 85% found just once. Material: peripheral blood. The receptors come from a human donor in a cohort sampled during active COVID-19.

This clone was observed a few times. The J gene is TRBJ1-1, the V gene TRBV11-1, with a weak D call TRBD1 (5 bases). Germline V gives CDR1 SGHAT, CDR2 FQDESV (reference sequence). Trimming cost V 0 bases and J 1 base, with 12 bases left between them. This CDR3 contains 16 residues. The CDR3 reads CASSLATGRANTEAFF. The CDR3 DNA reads TGTGCCAGCAGCTTAGCAACAGGCCGAGCGAACACTGAAGCTTTCTTT.

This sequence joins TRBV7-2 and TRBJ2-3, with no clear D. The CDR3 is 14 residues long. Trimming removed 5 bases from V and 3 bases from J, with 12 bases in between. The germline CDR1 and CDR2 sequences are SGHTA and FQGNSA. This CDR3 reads CASSPGLTTDTQYF. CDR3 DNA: TGTGCCAGCAGCCCCGGGTTGACTACAGATACGCAGTATTTT.

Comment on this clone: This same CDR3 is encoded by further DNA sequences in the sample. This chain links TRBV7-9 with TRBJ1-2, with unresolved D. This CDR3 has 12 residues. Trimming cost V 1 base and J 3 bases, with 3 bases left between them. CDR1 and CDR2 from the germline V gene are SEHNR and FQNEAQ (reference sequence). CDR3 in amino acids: CASSLGDYGYTF. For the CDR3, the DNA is TGTGCCAGCAGCTTAGGCGACTATGGCTACACCTTC.

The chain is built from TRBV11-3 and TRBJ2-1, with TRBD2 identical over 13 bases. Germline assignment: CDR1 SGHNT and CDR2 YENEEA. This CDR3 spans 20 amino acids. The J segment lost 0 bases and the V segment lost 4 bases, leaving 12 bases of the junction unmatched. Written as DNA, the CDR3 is TGTGCCAGCAGCTGCGGTCCGGGACTAGCGGGGTGTAGCTCCTACAATGAGCAGTTCTTC. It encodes CASSCGPGLAGCSSYNEQFF.

CDR3 coding DNA: TGTGCCAGCAGTGACCCAGGGTCTCCCCTTGAAAAACTGTTTTTT. This translates into CASSDPGSPLEKLFF. The chain recombines TRBV6-6 with TRBJ1-4, with D perhaps TRBD1 (5 bases). Germline lookup yields CDR1 MNHNY and CDR2 SVGAGI (reference sequence). Trimming pared 5 bases from V and 7 bases from J, leaving 17 bases between. This CDR3 has 15 residues.

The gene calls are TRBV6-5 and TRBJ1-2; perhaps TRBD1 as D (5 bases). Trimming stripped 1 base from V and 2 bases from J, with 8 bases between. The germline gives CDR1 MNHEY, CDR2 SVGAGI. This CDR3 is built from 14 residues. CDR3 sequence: CASSYFGGNYGYTF. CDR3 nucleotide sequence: TGTGCCAGCAGTTACTTTGGGGGGAACTATGGCTACACCTTC.

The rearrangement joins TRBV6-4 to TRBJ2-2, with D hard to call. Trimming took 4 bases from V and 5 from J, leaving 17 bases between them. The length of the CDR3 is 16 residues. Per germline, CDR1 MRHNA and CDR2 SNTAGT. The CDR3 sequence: CASSVGPRVETGELFF. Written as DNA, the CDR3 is TGTGCCAGCAGTGTGGGTCCCCGGGTTGAGACCGGGGAGCTGTTTTTT.

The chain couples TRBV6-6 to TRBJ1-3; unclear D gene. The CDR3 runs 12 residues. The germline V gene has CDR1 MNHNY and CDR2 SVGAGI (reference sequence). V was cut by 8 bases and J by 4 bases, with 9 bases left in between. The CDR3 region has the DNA TGTGCCAGCGGGCTTGGCGGAAACACCATATATTTT. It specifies CASGLGGNTIYF.

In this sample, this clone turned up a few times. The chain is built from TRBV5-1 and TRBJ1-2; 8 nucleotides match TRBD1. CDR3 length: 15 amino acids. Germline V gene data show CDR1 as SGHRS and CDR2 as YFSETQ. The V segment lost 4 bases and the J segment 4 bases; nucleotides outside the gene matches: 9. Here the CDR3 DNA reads TGCGCCAGCAGCCTCGTCCTAACAGGGGGCTATGGCTACACCTTC. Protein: CASSLVLTGGYGYTF.

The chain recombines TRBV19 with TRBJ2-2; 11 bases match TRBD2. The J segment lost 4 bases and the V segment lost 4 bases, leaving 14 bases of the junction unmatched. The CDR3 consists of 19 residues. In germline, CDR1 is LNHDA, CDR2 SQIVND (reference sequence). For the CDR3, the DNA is TGTGCCAGTAGTACCTATTCCAGGCTAGCGGGGGGAAGCACCGGGGAGCTGTTTTTT. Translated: CASSTYSRLAGGSTGELFF.

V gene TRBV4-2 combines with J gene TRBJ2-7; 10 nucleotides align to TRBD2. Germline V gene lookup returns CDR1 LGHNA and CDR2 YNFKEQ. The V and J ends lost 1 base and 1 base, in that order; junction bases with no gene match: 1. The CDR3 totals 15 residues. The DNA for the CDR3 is TGTGCCAGCAGCCAAGGTAGCGGGGGGTCCTACGAGCAGTACTTC. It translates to CASSQGSGGSYEQYF.

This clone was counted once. The CDR3 protein is CASSEMGAQGEQFF. Written as DNA, the CDR3 is TGTGCCAGCAGTGAAATGGGGGCCCAGGGTGAGCAGTTCTTC. This chain links TRBV6-1 with TRBJ2-1; D might be TRBD1 (6 bases). Deletions cut 2 bases from V and 9 bases from J, with 14 bases between. Germline CDR1 is MNHNS and CDR2 is SASEGT. The CDR3 spans 14 residues.

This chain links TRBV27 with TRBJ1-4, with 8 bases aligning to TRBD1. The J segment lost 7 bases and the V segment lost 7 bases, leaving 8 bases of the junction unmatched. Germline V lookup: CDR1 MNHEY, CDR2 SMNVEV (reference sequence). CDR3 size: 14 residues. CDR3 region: CASKNRGGGEKLFF. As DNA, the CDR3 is TGTGCCAGCAAAAACAGGGGGGGAGGTGAAAAACTGTTTTTT.

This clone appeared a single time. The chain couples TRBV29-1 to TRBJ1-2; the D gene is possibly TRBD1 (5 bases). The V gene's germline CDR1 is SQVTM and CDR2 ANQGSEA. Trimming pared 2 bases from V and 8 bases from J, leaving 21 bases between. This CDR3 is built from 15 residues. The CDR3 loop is CSVEKKGPRLGGYTF. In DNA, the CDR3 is TGCAGCGTTGAAAAAAAGGGACCGCGACTAGGAGGCTACACCTTC.

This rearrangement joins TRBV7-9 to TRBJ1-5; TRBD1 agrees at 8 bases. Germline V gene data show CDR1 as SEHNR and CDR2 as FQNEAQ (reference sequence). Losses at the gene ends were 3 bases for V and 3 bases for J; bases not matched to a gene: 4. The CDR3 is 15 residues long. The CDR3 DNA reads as TGTGCCAGCAGCTTCACGGACAGGGCCAATCAGCCCCAGCATTTT. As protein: CASSFTDRANQPQHF.

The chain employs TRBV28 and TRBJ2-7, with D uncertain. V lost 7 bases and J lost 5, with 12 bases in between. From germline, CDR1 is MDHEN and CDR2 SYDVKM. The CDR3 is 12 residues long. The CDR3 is CASTAFADEQYF. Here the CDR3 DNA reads TGTGCCAGCACCGCCTTTGCAGACGAGCAGTACTTC.

CDR3 amino acids: CASTSLNRGYGYTF. Written as DNA, the CDR3 is TGTGCCAGCACCTCCCTCAACAGGGGCTATGGCTACACCTTC. The chain links TRBV11-3 to TRBJ1-2; TRBD1 matches at 7 bases. V trimming: 7 bases; J trimming: 4 bases; junction bases outside the gene matches: 9. Germline-derived CDR1 and CDR2 are SGHNT and YENEEA. The CDR3 contains 14 residues.

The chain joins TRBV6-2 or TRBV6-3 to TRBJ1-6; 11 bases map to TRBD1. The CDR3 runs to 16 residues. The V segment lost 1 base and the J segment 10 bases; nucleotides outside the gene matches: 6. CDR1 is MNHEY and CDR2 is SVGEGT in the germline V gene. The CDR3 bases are TGTGCCAGCAGTTACTTGCCCGGGACAGGGGGGTCACCCCTCCACTTT. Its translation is CASSYLPGTGGSPLHF.

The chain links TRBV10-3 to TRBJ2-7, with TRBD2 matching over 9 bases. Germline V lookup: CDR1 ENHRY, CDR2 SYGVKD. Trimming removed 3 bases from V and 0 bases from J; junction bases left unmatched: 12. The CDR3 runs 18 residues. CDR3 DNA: TGTGCCATCAGTGACCCAAGCGTGACTAGCGGAAACTCCTACGAGCAGTACTTC. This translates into CAISDPSVTSGNSYEQYF.

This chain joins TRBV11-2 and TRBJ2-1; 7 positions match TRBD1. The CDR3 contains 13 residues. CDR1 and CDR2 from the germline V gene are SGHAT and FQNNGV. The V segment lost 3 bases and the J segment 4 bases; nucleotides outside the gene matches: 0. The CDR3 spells CASSLGQYNEQFF. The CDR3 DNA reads TGTGCCAGCAGCTTGGGACAGTACAATGAGCAGTTCTTC.

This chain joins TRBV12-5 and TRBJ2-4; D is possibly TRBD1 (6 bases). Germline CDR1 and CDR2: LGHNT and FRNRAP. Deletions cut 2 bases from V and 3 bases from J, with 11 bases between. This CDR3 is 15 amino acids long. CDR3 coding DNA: TGTGCTAGTGGTTTGCAGGGGATGGGCAAAAACATTCAGTACTTC. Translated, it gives CASGLQGMGKNIQYF.

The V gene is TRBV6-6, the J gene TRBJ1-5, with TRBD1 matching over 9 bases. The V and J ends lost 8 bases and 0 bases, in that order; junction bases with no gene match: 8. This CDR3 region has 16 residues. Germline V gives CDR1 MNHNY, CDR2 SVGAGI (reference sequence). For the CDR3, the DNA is TGTGCCAGCTGCCCGGACAGGGGCGTTAGCAATCAGCCCCAGCATTTT. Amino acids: CASCPDRGVSNQPQHF.

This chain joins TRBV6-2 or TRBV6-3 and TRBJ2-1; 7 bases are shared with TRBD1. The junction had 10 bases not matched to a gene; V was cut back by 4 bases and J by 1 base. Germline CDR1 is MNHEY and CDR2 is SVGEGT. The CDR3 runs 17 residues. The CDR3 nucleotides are TGTGCCAGCAGTTCTAACGGACAGGTCGGTTCCTACAATGAGCAGTTCTTC. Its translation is CASSSNGQVGSYNEQFF.

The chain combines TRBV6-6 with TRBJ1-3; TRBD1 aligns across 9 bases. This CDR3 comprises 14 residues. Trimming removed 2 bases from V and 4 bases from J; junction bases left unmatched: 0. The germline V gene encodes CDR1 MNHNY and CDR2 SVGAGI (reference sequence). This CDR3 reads CASSYGQGGNTIYF. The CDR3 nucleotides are TGTGCCAGCAGTTACGGACAGGGGGGAAACACCATATATTTT.

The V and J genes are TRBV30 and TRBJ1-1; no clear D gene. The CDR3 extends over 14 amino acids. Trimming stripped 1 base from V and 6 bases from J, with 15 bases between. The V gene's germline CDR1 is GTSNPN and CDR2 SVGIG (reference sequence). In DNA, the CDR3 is TGTGCCTGGAGTGCCAATCTGGGAGGCGCTGAAGCTTTCTTT. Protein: CAWSANLGGAEAFF.

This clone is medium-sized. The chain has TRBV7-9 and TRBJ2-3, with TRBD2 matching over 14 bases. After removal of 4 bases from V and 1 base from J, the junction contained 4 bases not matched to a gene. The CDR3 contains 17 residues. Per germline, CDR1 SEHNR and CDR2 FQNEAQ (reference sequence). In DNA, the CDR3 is TGTGCCAGCAGCTGGGGACTAGCGGGGGCTCGCACAGATACGCAGTATTTT. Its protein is CASSWGLAGARTDTQYF. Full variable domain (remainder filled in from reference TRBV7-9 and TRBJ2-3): DTGVSQNPRHKITKRGQNVTFRCDPISEHNRLYWYRQTLGQGPEFLTYFQNEAQLEKSRLLSDRFSAERPKGSFSTLEIQRTEQGDSAMYLCASSWGLAGARTDTQYFGPGTRLTVL.